What follows are 22 T cell receptor beta chains derived from one specimen sequenced in a study of OX40 agonist ivuxolimab in advanced cancers. Clones were sequenced by immunoSEQ multiplex PCR, and TCRdb holds only the in-frame ones, with some missing. The sample consists of about 79,000 clones, 70% to 85% of them appearing once. Sequenced here: CD4+ or CD8+ T cells sorted from blood, sampled in a trial of the OX40 agonist ivuxolimab. These receptors were obtained from an adult with an advanced solid tumor such as melanoma, head and neck, liver or kidney cancer.

This chain joins TRBV19 and TRBJ2-1, with 8 bases aligning to TRBD1. Trimming cost V 7 bases and J 6 bases; bases outside gene matches: 11. The CDR3 extends over 15 amino acids. CDR1 is LNHDA, CDR2 SQIVND, per germline (reference sequence). The CDR3 coding sequence is TGTGCCAGTACCCACCAGGGGGCTGGCAGCAATGAGCAGTTCTTC. Its protein product is CASTHQGAGSNEQFF.

This clone was seen a handful of times. A read error may account for a junction end that differs from germline. The CDR3 is CASSPLAGATDTQYF. The DNA of the CDR3 is TGTGCTAGCAGCCCTCTAGCGGGAGCTACAGATACGCAGTATTTT. The chain combines TRBV7-7 with TRBJ2-3; TRBD2 matches 10 bases. The CDR3 runs 15 residues. Germline V gene sequence: CDR1 SSHAT, CDR2 FNYEAQ (reference sequence). Using reference TRBV7-7 and TRBJ2-3 for the parts outside the CDR3, the full variable domain is GAGVSQSPRYKVTKRGQDVTLRCDPISSHATLYWYQQALGQGPEFLTYFNYEAQPDKSGLPSDRFSAERPEGSISTLTIQRTEQRDSAMYRCASSPLAGATDTQYFGPGTRLTVL.

This rearrangement joins TRBV15 to TRBJ2-2; perhaps TRBD1 as D (5 bases). V was shortened by 4 bases and J by 0 bases, with 6 bases between the two germline ends. Per the germline V gene, CDR1 is LNHNV and CDR2 is YYDKDF (reference sequence). The CDR3 contains 14 residues. CDR3: CATSKTANTGELFF. DNA of the CDR3: TGTGCCACCAGCAAGACAGCGAACACCGGGGAGCTGTTTTTT.

V and J are TRBV4-1 and TRBJ1-5; the match to TRBD1 covers 7 bases. CDR1 and CDR2 (germline): MGHRA, YSYEKL. Trimming at V came to 1 base and at J to 0 bases, leaving 9 bases not matched to a gene. CDR3 length equals 18 residues. CDR3: CASSQVQGTLNSNQPQHF. In DNA form, the CDR3 reads TGCGCCAGCAGCCAAGTACAGGGGACCCTTAATAGCAATCAGCCCCAGCATTTT.

V and J are TRBV5-4 and TRBJ2-7; 7 nucleotides match TRBD2. In germline, CDR1 is SGHNT, CDR2 YYREEE (reference sequence). The CDR3 length is 14 residues. V lost 5 bases, J lost 4 bases, and 9 bases stayed unmatched. The CDR3 coding sequence is TGTGCCAGCAGATTCTGGGAGGGTATTTACGAGCAGTACTTC. Translation: CASRFWEGIYEQYF.

The CDR3 protein is CASSHITGQNTEAFF. CDR3 sequence (DNA): TGCGCCAGCAGCCACATTACAGGGCAGAACACTGAAGCTTTCTTT. The J gene is TRBJ1-1, the V gene TRBV5-1; D may be TRBD1 (6 bases). In germline, CDR1 is SGHRS, CDR2 YFSETQ. V dropped 4 bases and J dropped 1 base, with 14 bases sitting between them. CDR3 size: 15 residues.

In this sample, this clone turned up a few times. The chain links TRBV28 to TRBJ2-3; no reliable D call. This CDR3 comprises 14 residues. Germline assignment: CDR1 MDHEN and CDR2 SYDVKM. Trimming removed 2 bases from V and 2 bases from J, with 8 bases in between. This chain's CDR3 is CASSLTGNTDTQYF. CDR3 in DNA: TGTGCCAGCAGTTTAACTGGAAACACAGATACGCAGTATTTT.

This clone has just one count. The CDR3 DNA follows: TGTGCCAGCAGCTTGGGCCAGTGGTCCGAGCAGTACTTC. This sequence encodes CASSLGQWSEQYF. V gene TRBV5-6 combines with J gene TRBJ2-7; D not resolved. CDR1 is SGHDT and CDR2 is YYEEEE in the germline V gene. Trimming shortened V by 0 bases and J by 6 bases, and 10 bases separated the two germline ends. The CDR3 is made up of 13 amino acids.

The rearrangement links TRBV5-4 to TRBJ1-1; D is unclear. The V end was cut by 7 bases, the J end by 7 bases, with 14 bases between. This CDR3 region has 12 residues. Germline CDR1 SGHNT, CDR2 YYREEE (reference sequence). CDR3 sequence (DNA): TGTGCCAGCGGGCAAAAGGAAGTTGAAGCTTTCTTT. Its translation is CASGQKEVEAFF.

This chain joins TRBV4-1 and TRBJ2-1, with no clear D. The V end was cut by 0 bases, the J end by 5 bases, with 14 bases between. The CDR3 is 16 residues long. Germline V gene lookup returns CDR1 MGHRA and CDR2 YSYEKL. The CDR3 DNA reads TGCGCCAGCAGCCAAGATTATCTGGGAAGGGACAATGAGCAGTTCTTC. This gives the protein CASSQDYLGRDNEQFF.

This sequence joins TRBV6-6 and TRBJ1-1; D gene ambiguous. This CDR3 contains 14 residues. V was clipped by 2 bases and J by 0 bases, with 7 bases between them. The germline V gene encodes CDR1 MNHNY and CDR2 SVGAGI (reference sequence). The CDR3 spells CASSYEPMNTEAFF. CDR3 sequence (DNA): TGTGCCAGCAGTTACGAACCTATGAACACTGAAGCTTTCTTT.

This rearrangement joins TRBV29-1 to TRBJ2-1; no firm D call. V dropped 4 bases and J dropped 2 bases, with 12 bases sitting between them. The CDR3 length is 14 residues. Per germline, CDR1 SQVTM and CDR2 ANQGSEA. The CDR3 DNA reads as TGCAGCGTTGGAGGTGGGAAGGCCTACAATGAGCAGTTCTTC. Encoded protein: CSVGGGKAYNEQFF.

J is TRBJ2-1 and V is TRBV11-3; tentatively, D is TRBD1 or TRBD2 (5 bases each). The CDR3 is 14 amino acids. Trimming stripped 9 bases from V and 5 bases from J, with 17 bases between. CDR1 is SGHNT and CDR2 is YENEEA in the germline V gene. The CDR3 is CARACGRGHNEQFF. The CDR3 DNA is TGTGCCAGGGCCTGTGGTCGGGGCCACAATGAGCAGTTCTTC.

The V call is TRBV6-5, the J call TRBJ2-5, with no clear D. Germline V gene data show CDR1 as MNHEY and CDR2 as SVGAGI. The germline V and J ends were trimmed by 2 bases and 5 bases, with 9 bases remaining between them. CDR3 length: 13 amino acids. The CDR3 sequence: CASSYHSEETQYF. Written as DNA, the CDR3 is TGTGCCAGCAGTTACCACAGCGAGGAGACCCAGTACTTC.

V and J are TRBV2 and TRBJ1-1; TRBD1 is a possible D gene (6 bases). Germline-derived CDR1 and CDR2 are SNHLY and FYNNEI. Trimming took 1 base from V and 0 from J, leaving 6 bases between them. The CDR3 runs to 14 residues. For the CDR3, the DNA is TGTGCCAGCAGTGAAGGGACAGTGAACACTGAAGCTTTCTTT. The encoded protein is CASSEGTVNTEAFF.

The V and J genes are TRBV7-9 and TRBJ2-6; maybe TRBD1 (6 bases). The CDR3 extends over 18 amino acids. From germline, CDR1 is SEHNR and CDR2 FQNEAQ (reference sequence). With 1 base removed from V and 1 base from J, the gap between germline ends came to 14 bases. The CDR3 sequence is CASSLGGRGFSGANVLTF. The CDR3 nucleotides are TGTGCCAGCAGCTTAGGCGGCAGGGGTTTTTCTGGGGCCAACGTCCTGACTTTC. Variable domain in full (rest from reference TRBV7-9 and TRBJ2-6): DTGVSQNPRHKITKRGQNVTFRCDPISEHNRLYWYRQTLGQGPEFLTYFQNEAQLEKSRLLSDRFSAERPKGSFSTLEIQRTEQGDSAMYLCASSLGGRGFSGANVLTFGAGSRLTVL.

The rearrangement joins TRBV28 to TRBJ1-5, with D possibly being TRBD1 (6 bases). V was pared by 6 bases and J by 1 base, with 13 bases between. CDR1 and CDR2 from the germline V gene are MDHEN and SYDVKM. This CDR3 has 15 residues. This CDR3 is CASSITGQSNQPQHF. CDR3 nucleotide sequence: TGTGCCAGCAGCATTACAGGGCAGAGCAATCAGCCCCAGCATTTT.

This chain connects TRBV19 to TRBJ1-5; no reliable D call. This CDR3 region has 13 residues. Germline V lookup: CDR1 LNHDA, CDR2 SQIVND (reference sequence). Trimming pared 4 bases from V and 3 bases from J, leaving 7 bases between. The CDR3 reads CASSKSANQPQHF. The CDR3 coding sequence is TGTGCCAGTAGTAAGTCGGCCAATCAGCCCCAGCATTTT.

This sequence joins TRBV7-2 and TRBJ2-1; D gene ambiguous. CDR3 length: 13 residues. Germline CDR1 and CDR2: SGHTA and FQGNSA. The V and J ends lost 3 bases and 6 bases respectively, with 9 bases between them. The CDR3: CASSFHLFNEQFF. The CDR3 DNA sequence: TGTGCCAGCAGCTTCCACCTTTTCAATGAGCAGTTCTTC.

The chain has TRBV11-2 and TRBJ2-1; 8 bases match TRBD2. The ends lost 5 bases at V and 1 base at J; junction bases unmatched: 4. CDR3 length equals 15 residues. Germline V gene sequence: CDR1 SGHAT, CDR2 FQNNGV. CDR3 loop: CASSLTSGSYNEQFF. DNA for the CDR3: TGTGCCAGCAGCCTTACTAGCGGATCCTACAATGAGCAGTTCTTC. Looking up the rest from reference TRBV11-2 and TRBJ2-1 gives the full variable domain: EAGVAQSPRYKIIEKRQSVAFWCNPISGHATLYWYQQILGQGPKLLIQFQNNGVVDDSQLPKDRFSAERLKGVDSTLKIQPAKLEDSAVYLCASSLTSGSYNEQFFGPGTRLTVL.

V usage is TRBV28 and J usage is TRBJ1-1; D is perhaps TRBD1 (5 bases). V shed 5 bases and J shed 3 bases, with 19 bases lying between them. CDR1 and CDR2 from the germline V gene are MDHEN and SYDVKM. The CDR3 extends over 16 amino acids. CDR3 region: CASSKGLTERDTEAFF. The CDR3 DNA reads as TGTGCCAGCAGTAAAGGCTTGACAGAAAGGGACACTGAAGCTTTCTTT.

J is TRBJ2-7 and V is TRBV5-6; D might be TRBD2 (5 bases). The CDR3 contains 13 residues. Per germline, CDR1 SGHDT and CDR2 YYEEEE. V lost 3 bases and J 6 bases, leaving 13 bases between the germline ends. The CDR3 spells CASSWGDHAEQYF. As DNA, the CDR3 is TGTGCCAGCAGCTGGGGAGACCACGCCGAGCAGTACTTC.